This record looks at one T cell receptor beta chain sequence and its context. The antigen is undetermined. This record belongs to a study of naive and memory T cell subsets. General study results and limits: Possibly reflecting memory cells re-expressing CD45RA, a few larger clonotypes occurred in naive repertoires, especially CD8.

Trimming stripped 3 bases from V and 4 bases from J, with 18 bases between. The CDR3 length is 17 residues. Germline assignment: CDR1 MNHNS and CDR2 SASEGT. Both TRBC1 and TRBC2 were covered by a beta constant-region primer of two equimolar oligonucleotides. Nested alpha and beta constant-region primers with the SP2 primer drove four PCR rounds on ligated cDNA. TCRdb independently ran MiXCR on the UMI-ligation and nested PCR reads; one entry per CDR3 protein. The profile shows over 110,000 distinct CDR3 sequences, about 20% of them singletons. The sequenced sample was naive CD8+ T cells from blood. The genes are TRBV6-1 and TRBJ2-2; a possible D gene is TRBD1 (6 bases). This receptor was identified in a human donor in good health. The CDR3 spells CASSDRGSEIVTGELFF. DNA of the CDR3: TGTGCCAGCAGTGACAGGGGATCGGAAATCGTCACCGGGGAGCTGTTTTTT.